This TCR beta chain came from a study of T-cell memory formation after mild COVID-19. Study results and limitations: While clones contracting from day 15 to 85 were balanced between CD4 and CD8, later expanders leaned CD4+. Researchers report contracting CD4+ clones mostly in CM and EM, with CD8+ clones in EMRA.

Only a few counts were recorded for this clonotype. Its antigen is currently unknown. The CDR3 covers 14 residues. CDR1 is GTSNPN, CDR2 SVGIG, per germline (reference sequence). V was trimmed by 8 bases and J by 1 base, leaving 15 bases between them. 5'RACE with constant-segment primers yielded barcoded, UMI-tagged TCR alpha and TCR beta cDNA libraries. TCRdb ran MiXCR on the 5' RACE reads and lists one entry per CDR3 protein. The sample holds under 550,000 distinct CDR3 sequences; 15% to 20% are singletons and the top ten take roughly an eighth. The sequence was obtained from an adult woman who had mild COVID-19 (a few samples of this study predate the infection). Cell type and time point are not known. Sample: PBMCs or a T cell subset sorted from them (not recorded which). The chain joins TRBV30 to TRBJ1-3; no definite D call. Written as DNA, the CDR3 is TGTGCCAGCGCCGGAGGGAAGTCTGGAAACACCATATATTTT. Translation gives CASAGGKSGNTIYF.